The source of this T cell receptor beta chain is a study of T cells in Graves' hyperthyroidism and ophthalmopathy. The CDR3 runs to 17 residues. Per germline, CDR1 MGHDK and CDR2 SYGVNS. Trimming removed 7 bases from V and 0 bases from J; junction bases left unmatched: 11. The diagnoses drew upon clinical symptoms, serum thyroxine and TRAb, thyroid ultrasound and orbital computed tomography. PBMCs were collected from an approximately 9 ml volume of fresh peripheral blood. TCR beta CDR3 sequences were amplified from RNA transcripts. A first-round RT-PCR of the TCR CDR3 used the HTBI primer set. A single record per CDR3 protein comes from TCRdb applying MiXCR to the multiplex PCR reads. The table has under 700,000 distinct CDR3 sequences, approximately 15% seen once. The sample holds a few counts of this clonotype.

The sample consisted of blood. The chain employs TRBV25-1 and TRBJ1-4; 7 positions match TRBD1. This TCR derives from a young woman with Graves' hyperthyroidism. The CDR3 nucleotides read TGTGCCAGCACCCAGGGGGGGGGGCCGGCAACTAATGAAAAACTGTTTTTT. Its translation: CASTQGGGPATNEKLFF.